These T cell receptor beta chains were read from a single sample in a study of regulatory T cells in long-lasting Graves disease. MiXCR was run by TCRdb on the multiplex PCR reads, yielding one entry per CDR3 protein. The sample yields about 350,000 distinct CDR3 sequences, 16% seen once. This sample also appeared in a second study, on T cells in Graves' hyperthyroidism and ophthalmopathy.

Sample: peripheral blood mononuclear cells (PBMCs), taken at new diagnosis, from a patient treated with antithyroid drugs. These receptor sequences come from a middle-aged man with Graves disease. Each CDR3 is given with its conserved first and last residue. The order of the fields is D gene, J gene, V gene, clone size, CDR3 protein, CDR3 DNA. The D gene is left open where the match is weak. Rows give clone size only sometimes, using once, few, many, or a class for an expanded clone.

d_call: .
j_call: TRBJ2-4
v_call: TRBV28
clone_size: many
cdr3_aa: CASSVGGLAKNIQYF
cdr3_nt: TGTGCCAGCAGTGTTGGCGGTCTAGCCAAAAACATTCAGTACTTC

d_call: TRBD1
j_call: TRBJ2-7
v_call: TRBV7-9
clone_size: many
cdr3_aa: CASSPRQGVSHEQYF
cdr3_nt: TGTGCCAGCAGCCCACGACAGGGGGTTTCCCACGAGCAGTACTTC

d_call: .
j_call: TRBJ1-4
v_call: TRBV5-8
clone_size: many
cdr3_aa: CASSSGTHNEKLFF
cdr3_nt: TGTGCCAGCAGCTCAGGGACACATAATGAAAAACTGTTTTTT

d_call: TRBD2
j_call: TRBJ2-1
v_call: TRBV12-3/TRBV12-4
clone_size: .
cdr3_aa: CASRKLAGGNEQFF
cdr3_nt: TGTGCCAGCAGAAAGTTAGCGGGGGGCAATGAGCAGTTCTTC

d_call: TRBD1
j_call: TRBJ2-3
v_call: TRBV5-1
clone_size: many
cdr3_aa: CASNPWTGPTDTQYF
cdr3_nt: TGCGCCAGCAACCCCTGGACAGGACCAACAGATACGCAGTATTTT

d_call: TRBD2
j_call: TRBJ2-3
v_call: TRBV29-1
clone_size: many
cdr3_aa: CSVGGLAGGTDTQYF
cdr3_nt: TGCAGCGTTGGGGGGTTAGCGGGGGGCACAGATACGCAGTATTTT

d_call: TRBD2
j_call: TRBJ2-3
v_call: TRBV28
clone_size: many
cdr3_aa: CASSLSTSHRGGRLGPQYF
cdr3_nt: TGTGCCAGCAGTTTAAGCACTTCGCATCGGGGGGGCCGATTAGGACCGCAGTATTTT

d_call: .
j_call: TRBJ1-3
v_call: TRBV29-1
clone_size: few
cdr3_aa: CSVETHSGNTIYF
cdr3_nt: TGCAGCGTTGAGACGCACTCTGGAAACACCATATATTTT

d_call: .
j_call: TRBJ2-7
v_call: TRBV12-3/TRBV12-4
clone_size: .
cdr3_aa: CASSFISGSSYEQYF
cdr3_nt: TGTGCCAGCAGTTTTATCTCGGGGTCCTCCTACGAGCAGTACTTC

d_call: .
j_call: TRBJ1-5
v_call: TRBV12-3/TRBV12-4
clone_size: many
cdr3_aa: CASSFYSSNQPQHF
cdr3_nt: TGTGCCAGCAGTTTCTACAGTAGCAATCAGCCCCAGCATTTT

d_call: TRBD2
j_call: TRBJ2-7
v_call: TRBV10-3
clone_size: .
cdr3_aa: CAIGGLAGNEQYF
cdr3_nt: TGTGCCATCGGGGGACTAGCGGGGAACGAGCAGTACTTC

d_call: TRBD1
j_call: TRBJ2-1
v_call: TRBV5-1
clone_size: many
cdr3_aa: CASSPQQGAHNEQFF
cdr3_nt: TGCGCCAGCAGCCCACAACAGGGGGCTCACAATGAGCAGTTCTTC

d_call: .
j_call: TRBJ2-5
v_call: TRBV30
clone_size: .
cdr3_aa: CAWSVWWQDRGETQYF
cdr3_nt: TGTGCCTGGAGTGTATGGTGGCAGGATAGAGGAGAGACCCAGTACTTC

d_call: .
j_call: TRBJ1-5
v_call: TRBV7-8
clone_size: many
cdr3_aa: CASSWDINQPQHF
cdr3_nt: TGTGCCAGCAGCTGGGACATCAATCAGCCCCAGCATTTT

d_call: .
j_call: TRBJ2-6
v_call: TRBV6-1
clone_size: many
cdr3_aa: CASSPQDLSSGANVLTF
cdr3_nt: TGTGCCAGCAGTCCCCAGGACCTCAGCTCTGGGGCCAACGTCCTGACTTTC

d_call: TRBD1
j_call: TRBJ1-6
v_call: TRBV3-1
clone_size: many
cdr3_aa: CASSQEGYGTGNSPLHF
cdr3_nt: TGTGCCAGCAGCCAAGAAGGTTACGGGACAGGAAATTCACCCCTCCACTTT

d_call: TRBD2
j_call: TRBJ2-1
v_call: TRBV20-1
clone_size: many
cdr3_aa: CSANSAGEGSYNEQFF
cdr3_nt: TGCAGTGCTAATAGCGCGGGGGAAGGTTCCTACAATGAGCAGTTCTTC

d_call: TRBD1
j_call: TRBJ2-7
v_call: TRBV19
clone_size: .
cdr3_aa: CASGTVYEQYF
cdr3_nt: TGTGCCAGTGGGACAGTTTACGAGCAGTACTTC

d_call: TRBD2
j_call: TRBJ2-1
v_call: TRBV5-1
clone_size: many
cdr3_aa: CASSLWQGGGEQFF
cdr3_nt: TGCGCCAGCAGCTTGTGGCAGGGCGGGGGTGAGCAGTTCTTC

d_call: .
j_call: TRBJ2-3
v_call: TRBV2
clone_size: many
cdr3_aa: CASSEWGVTDTQYF
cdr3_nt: TGTGCCAGCAGTGAGTGGGGTGTTACAGATACGCAGTATTTT

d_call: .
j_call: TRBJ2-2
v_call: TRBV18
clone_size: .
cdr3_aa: CASTYRNSGAGELFF
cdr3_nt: TGTGCCAGCACCTACAGAAACTCCGGGGCCGGGGAGCTGTTTTTT

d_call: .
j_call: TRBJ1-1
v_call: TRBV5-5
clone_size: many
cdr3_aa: CASSRTSPRNTEAFF
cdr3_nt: TGTGCCAGCAGTCGGACATCCCCCCGGAACACTGAAGCTTTCTTT

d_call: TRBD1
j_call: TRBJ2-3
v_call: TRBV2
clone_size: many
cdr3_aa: CASSEPPGQGTDTQYF
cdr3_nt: TGTGCCAGCAGTGAGCCGCCGGGACAGGGAACAGATACGCAGTATTTT

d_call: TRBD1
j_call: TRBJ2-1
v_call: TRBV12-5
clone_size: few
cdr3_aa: CASGSGQGLREQFF
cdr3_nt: TGTGCTAGTGGTTCGGGACAGGGCTTAAGAGAGCAGTTCTTC

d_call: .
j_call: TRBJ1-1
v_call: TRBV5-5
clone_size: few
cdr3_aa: CASRPVTQTEAFF
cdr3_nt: TGTGCCAGCAGGCCAGTAACGCAAACTGAAGCTTTCTTT

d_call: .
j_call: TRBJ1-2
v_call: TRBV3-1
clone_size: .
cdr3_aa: CASSMGTGGYGYTF
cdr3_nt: TGTGCCAGCAGCATGGGAACAGGAGGATATGGCTACACCTTC

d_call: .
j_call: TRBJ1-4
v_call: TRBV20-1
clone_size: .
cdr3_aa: CSALETNEKLFF
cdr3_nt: TGCAGTGCTCTCGAGACTAATGAAAAACTGTTTTTT

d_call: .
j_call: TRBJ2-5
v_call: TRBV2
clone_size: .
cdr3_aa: CASSPDGSWGTQYF
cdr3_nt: TGTGCCAGCAGCCCGGACGGTTCCTGGGGGACCCAGTACTTC

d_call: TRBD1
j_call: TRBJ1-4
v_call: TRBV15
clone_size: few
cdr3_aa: CATSGGTGGEKLFF
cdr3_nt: TGTGCCACCAGCGGAGGGACAGGGGGCGAAAAACTGTTTTTT

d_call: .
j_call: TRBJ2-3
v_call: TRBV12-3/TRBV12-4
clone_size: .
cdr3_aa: CASSSGVVATDTQYF
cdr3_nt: TGTGCCAGCAGTTCGGGGGTGGTAGCCACAGATACGCAGTATTTT

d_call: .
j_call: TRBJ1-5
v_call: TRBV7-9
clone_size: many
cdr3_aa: CASSGGSNQPQHF
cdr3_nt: TGTGCCAGCAGCGGGGGATCCAATCAGCCCCAGCATTTT

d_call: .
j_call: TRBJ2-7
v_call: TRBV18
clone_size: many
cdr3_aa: CASSPRVQGYEQYF
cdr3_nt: TGTGCCAGCTCACCACGGGTCCAGGGTTACGAGCAGTACTTC

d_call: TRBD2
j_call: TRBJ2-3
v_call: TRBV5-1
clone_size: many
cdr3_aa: CASSLAGGRTDTQYF
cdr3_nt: TGTGCCAGCAGCTTAGCGGGGGGACGTACAGATACGCAGTATTTT

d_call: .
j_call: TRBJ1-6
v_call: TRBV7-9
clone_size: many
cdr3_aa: CASSQERSPLHF
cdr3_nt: TGTGCCAGCAGCCAAGAACGGTCACCCCTCCACTTT

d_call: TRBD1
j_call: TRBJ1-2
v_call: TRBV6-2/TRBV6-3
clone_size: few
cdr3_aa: CASSEGTGYGYTF
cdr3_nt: TGTGCCAGCAGTGAGGGGACAGGCTATGGCTACACCTTC

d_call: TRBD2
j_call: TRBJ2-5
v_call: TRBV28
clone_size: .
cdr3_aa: CASTQFGGAQYF
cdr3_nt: TGTGCCAGCACACAGTTTGGGGGGGCCCAGTACTTC

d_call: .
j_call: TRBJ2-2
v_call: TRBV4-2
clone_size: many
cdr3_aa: CASSQNGPNTGELFF
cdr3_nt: TGTGCCAGCAGCCAAAACGGGCCGAACACCGGGGAGCTGTTTTTT

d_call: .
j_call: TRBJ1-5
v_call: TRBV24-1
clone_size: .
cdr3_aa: CAPASNQPQHF
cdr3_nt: TGTGCCCCCGCCTCTAATCAGCCCCAGCATTTT

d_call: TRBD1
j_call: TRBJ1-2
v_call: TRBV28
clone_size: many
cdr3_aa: CASSLGQGGYTF
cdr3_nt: TGTGCCAGCAGCTTAGGACAGGGTGGCTACACCTTC

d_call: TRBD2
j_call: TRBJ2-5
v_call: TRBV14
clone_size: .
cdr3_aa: CASRPTGGPFETQYF
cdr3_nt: TGTGCCAGCAGACCGACGGGGGGGCCTTTTGAGACCCAGTACTTC

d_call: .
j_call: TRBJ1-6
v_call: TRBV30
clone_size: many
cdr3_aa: CAWSGTLNNSPLHF
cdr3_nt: TGTGCCTGGAGTGGGACACTAAATAATTCACCCCTCCACTTT

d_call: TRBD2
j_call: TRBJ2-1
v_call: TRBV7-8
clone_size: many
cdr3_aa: CASSPRAGGPHNEQFF
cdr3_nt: TGTGCCAGCAGCCCCCGAGCGGGGGGGCCCCACAATGAGCAGTTCTTC

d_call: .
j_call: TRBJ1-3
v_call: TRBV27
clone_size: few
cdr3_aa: CATISMDGTSGNTIYF
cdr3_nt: TGTGCCACCATCTCTATGGACGGGACGAGTGGAAACACCATATATTTT

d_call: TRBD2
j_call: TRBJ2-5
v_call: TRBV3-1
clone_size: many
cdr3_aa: CASSPSSASGGSLQETQYF
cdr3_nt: TGTGCCAGCAGCCCCAGCTCGGCTAGCGGGGGATCACTCCAAGAGACCCAGTACTTC

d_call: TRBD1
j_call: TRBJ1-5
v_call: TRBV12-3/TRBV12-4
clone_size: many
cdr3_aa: CASSPDRGPYSNQPQHF
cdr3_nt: TGTGCCAGCAGCCCGGACAGGGGGCCTTATAGCAATCAGCCCCAGCATTTT

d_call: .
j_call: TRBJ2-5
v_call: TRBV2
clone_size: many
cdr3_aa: CASSEALGQGGETQYF
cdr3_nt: TGTGCCAGCAGTGAAGCGCTTGGGCAGGGGGGAGAGACCCAGTACTTC

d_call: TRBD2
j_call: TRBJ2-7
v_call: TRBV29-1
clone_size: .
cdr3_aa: CSVGGLAGGKPTHEQYF
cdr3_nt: TGCAGCGTTGGGGGACTAGCGGGGGGTAAACCTACCCACGAGCAGTACTTC

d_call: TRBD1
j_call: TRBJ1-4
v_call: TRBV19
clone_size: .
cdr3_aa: CASKGQGATNEKLFF
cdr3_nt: TGTGCCAGTAAAGGACAGGGTGCAACTAATGAAAAACTGTTTTTT

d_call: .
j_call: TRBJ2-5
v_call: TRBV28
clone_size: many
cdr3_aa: CASRSSETQYF
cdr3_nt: TGTGCCAGCAGATCGTCCGAGACCCAGTACTTC

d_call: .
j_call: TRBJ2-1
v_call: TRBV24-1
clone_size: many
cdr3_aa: CATSHAARGDEQFF
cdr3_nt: TGTGCCACCAGCCATGCTGCCCGCGGCGATGAGCAGTTCTTC

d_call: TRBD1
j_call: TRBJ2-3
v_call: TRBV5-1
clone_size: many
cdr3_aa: CASIRDRSTDTQYF
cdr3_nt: TGCGCCAGCATCCGGGACAGGAGCACAGATACGCAGTATTTT

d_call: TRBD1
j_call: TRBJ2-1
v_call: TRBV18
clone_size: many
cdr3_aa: CASSWTGSSYNEQFF
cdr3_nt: TGTGCCAGCTCATGGACAGGGAGCTCCTACAATGAGCAGTTCTTC

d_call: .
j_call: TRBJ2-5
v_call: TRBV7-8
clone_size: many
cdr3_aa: CASSSPQGGETQYF
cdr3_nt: TGTGCCAGCAGCTCCCCCCAGGGTGGAGAGACCCAGTACTTC

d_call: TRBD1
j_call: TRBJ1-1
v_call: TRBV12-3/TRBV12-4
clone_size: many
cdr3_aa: CASIATGVTEAFF
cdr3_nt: TGTGCCAGCATTGCTACAGGGGTCACTGAAGCTTTCTTT

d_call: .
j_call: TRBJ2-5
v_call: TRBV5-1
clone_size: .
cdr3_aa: CASSVRPRQVQETQYF
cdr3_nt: TGCGCCAGCAGCGTACGTCCCAGACAGGTCCAAGAGACCCAGTACTTC